These 31 T cell receptor beta chains were sequenced from one sample in a study of blood T cell repertoires in COVID-19. Here immunoSEQ multiplex PCR was the method, and the copy in TCRdb shows in-frame clones only, minus some. The sample includes some 230,000 clones, around 87% of them seen just once. Material: peripheral blood. Source of these receptors: a woman aged 45-65 years with COVID-19, enrolled during active disease.

This chain joins TRBV4-3 and TRBJ2-6; 8 nucleotides agree with TRBD1. Germline CDR1 and CDR2: LGHNA and YSLEER. The CDR3 runs 19 residues. The V segment lost 1 base and the J segment 1 base; nucleotides outside the gene matches: 9. The CDR3 coding sequence is TGCGCCAGCAGCCAAGTACAGGGGGTACTATTTTCTGGGGCCAACGTCCTGACTTTC. This encodes CASSQVQGVLFSGANVLTF.

This clone was recorded at least ten times. J is TRBJ1-3 and V is TRBV19; tentatively, D is TRBD1 (5 bases). The germline V gene encodes CDR1 LNHDA and CDR2 SQIVND (reference sequence). V was trimmed by 6 bases and J by 0 bases, leaving 15 bases between them. CDR3 length equals 16 residues. CDR3 loop: CASSRTYHPSGNTIYF. The CDR3, as DNA: TGTGCCAGTAGCCGGACATACCATCCCTCTGGAAACACCATATATTTT.

The chain has TRBV9 and TRBJ2-2; TRBD1 is a possible D gene (5 bases). The CDR3 loop spans 16 amino acids. Deletions cut 0 bases from V and 6 bases from J, with 15 bases between. From germline, CDR1 is SGDLS and CDR2 YYNGEE. The CDR3 protein is CASSVEGQGRAGELFF. CDR3 sequence (DNA): TGTGCCAGCAGCGTAGAAGGGCAGGGAAGGGCCGGGGAGCTGTTTTTT.

The chain couples TRBV9 to TRBJ1-4, with 9 bases identical to TRBD1. Germline V gene lookup returns CDR1 SGDLS and CDR2 YYNGEE. V shed 0 bases and J 5 bases; nucleotides not matched to a gene: 8. The CDR3 has 17 amino acids. CDR3 nucleotides: TGTGCCAGCAGCGTAGGGATAAGGACAGGGGTAAATGAAAAACTGTTTTTT. Residues: CASSVGIRTGVNEKLFF.

V is TRBV12-3 or TRBV12-4 and J is TRBJ1-1, with TRBD1 matching 9 bases. V gave up 3 bases and J gave up 10 bases; unmatched junction bases: 0. The CDR3 has 11 amino acids. The CDR3 is CASSLTGGAFF. The CDR3 DNA is TGTGCCAGCAGTTTGACAGGGGGAGCTTTCTTT.

The chain employs TRBV5-4 and TRBJ2-1; 12 bases fit TRBD1. Germline V gives CDR1 SGHNT, CDR2 YYREEE (reference sequence). The CDR3 spans 16 residues. V lost 4 bases to trimming and J lost 8 bases; unmatched junction nucleotides: 10. The CDR3 nucleotides read TGTGCCAGCAGCCCCAACCCGGGACAGGGGGCATATGAGCAGTTCTTC. It is translated as CASSPNPGQGAYEQFF.

The chain combines TRBV9 with TRBJ1-2, with 11 positions matching TRBD1. J gave up 4 bases and V 4 bases, and 15 bases lay outside the gene matches. The CDR3 covers 18 residues. The V gene's germline CDR1 is SGDLS and CDR2 YYNGEE. The CDR3 DNA sequence: TGTGCCAGCAGCTCCCCCTGGGGGGACAGGGGGGAGGTCTATGGCTACACCTTC. This codes for CASSSPWGDRGEVYGYTF.

The chain has TRBV15 and TRBJ1-5; D gene unclear. The CDR3 contains 13 residues. V lost 8 bases and J lost 3, with 11 bases in between. Germline V CDR1 and CDR2: LNHNV, YYDKDF (reference sequence). The CDR3 nucleotides read TGTGCCACCGGTGGAGGCCTCAATCAGCCCCAGCATTTT. This translates into CATGGGLNQPQHF.

V gene TRBV6-5 combines with J gene TRBJ2-7; 9 nucleotides match TRBD1. The CDR3 contains 14 residues. The V segment lost 6 bases and the J segment 5 bases; nucleotides outside the gene matches: 8. Germline V gene sequence: CDR1 MNHEY, CDR2 SVGAGI. CDR3 in DNA: TGTGCCAGCAGATCTCGACAGGGGGGCAACGAGCAGTACGTC. Its protein is CASRSRQGGNEQYV.

This chain links TRBV7-8 with TRBJ2-7; 8 positions match TRBD1. Unmatched junction bases numbered 12, after V lost 4 bases and J lost 4 bases. This CDR3 has 16 amino acids. Germline V gives CDR1 SGHVS, CDR2 FQNEAQ. The CDR3 DNA follows: TGTGCCAGCAGCTCCGCCGGGACAGGCGCACATTACGAGCAGTACGTC. It yields the protein CASSSAGTGAHYEQYV.

V usage is TRBV19 and J usage is TRBJ2-3, with a possible D match to TRBD1 (6 bases). Germline V gene sequence: CDR1 LNHDA, CDR2 SQIVND (reference sequence). The CDR3 is made up of 17 amino acids. With 5 bases removed from V and 0 bases from J, the gap between germline ends came to 18 bases. DNA for the CDR3: TGTGCCAGTAGTTTTCCCCGGACAGCTACTAGCACAGATACGCAGTATTTT. It is translated as CASSFPRTATSTDTQYF.

This chain uses TRBV5-4 with TRBJ1-5, with 10 bases aligning to TRBD1. The germline V gene has CDR1 SGHNT and CDR2 YYREEE (reference sequence). The length of the CDR3 is 15 residues. V gave up 5 bases and J gave up 2 bases; unmatched junction bases: 4. The CDR3 DNA reads TGTGCCAGCAGTCCTGGGACAGGGGGCAATCAGCCCCAGCATTTT. This sequence encodes CASSPGTGGNQPQHF.

The rearrangement links TRBV7-7 to TRBJ1-1; the D gene is possibly TRBD1 (6 bases). The CDR3 has 13 amino acids. Germline V CDR1 and CDR2: SSHAT, FNYEAQ (reference sequence). V gave up 5 bases and J gave up 6 bases, with 13 bases separating them. This chain's CDR3 is CASSPFRGAEAFF. CDR3 DNA: TGTGCCAGCAGCCCATTCAGGGGAGCTGAAGCTTTCTTT.

This clone was picked up a small number of times. The chain links TRBV7-9 to TRBJ1-3, with D possibly TRBD1 on 6 matching bases. V was cut by 4 bases and J by 0 bases, with 13 bases left in between. Germline V gene data show CDR1 as SEHNR and CDR2 as FQNEAQ (reference sequence). The CDR3 sequence is 16 residues long. CDR3 amino acids: CASSSTGHLSGNTIYF. CDR3 DNA sequence: TGTGCCAGCAGCTCCACGGGACATCTCTCTGGAAACACCATATATTTT. The whole variable domain, filled in from reference TRBV7-9 and TRBJ1-3, reads DTGVSQNPRHKITKRGQNVTFRCDPISEHNRLYWYRQTLGQGPEFLTYFQNEAQLEKSRLLSDRFSAERPKGSFSTLEIQRTEQGDSAMYLCASSSTGHLSGNTIYFGEGSWLTVV.

The chain is built from TRBV27 and TRBJ1-2; D is unclear. With 5 bases removed from V and 4 bases from J, the gap between germline ends came to 11 bases. CDR3 length: 13 residues. In germline, CDR1 is MNHEY, CDR2 SMNVEV (reference sequence). In DNA, the CDR3 is TGTGCCAGCAGTCCCACAGTCCTCTATGGCTACACCTTC. Translated, it gives CASSPTVLYGYTF.

The V call is TRBV19, the J call TRBJ1-1, with D possibly being TRBD1 (6 bases). The CDR3 loop spans 17 amino acids. Trimming stripped 5 bases from V and 6 bases from J, with 25 bases between. Germline CDR1 LNHDA, CDR2 SQIVND (reference sequence). CDR3: CASSANREGHFRAEAFF. The CDR3 DNA sequence: TGTGCCAGTAGTGCCAACAGGGAAGGTCACTTTAGGGCTGAAGCTTTCTTT.

The chain couples TRBV11-2 to TRBJ2-2, with TRBD1 identical over 7 bases. Per germline, CDR1 SGHAT and CDR2 FQNNGV. CDR3 size: 16 residues. J lost 3 bases, V lost 1 base, and 5 bases had no gene match. The CDR3 DNA reads TGTGCCAGCAGCTTAGGAAGGGGGCGGTACACCGGGGAGCTGTTTTTT. Residues: CASSLGRGRYTGELFF.

The chain carries TRBV10-3 and TRBJ2-3; 7 bases fit TRBD1. CDR1 and CDR2 (germline): ENHRY, SYGVKD. The CDR3 is 17 residues long. The J segment lost 6 bases and the V segment lost 3 bases, leaving 15 bases of the junction unmatched. In nucleotides, the CDR3 is TGTGCCATCAGTGACCCGACAGGGAAGGTGAGGTGGGATACGCAGTATTTT. The encoded protein is CAISDPTGKVRWDTQYF.

The chain carries TRBV30 and TRBJ1-1; 9 nucleotides match TRBD1. Germline V gene sequence: CDR1 GTSNPN, CDR2 SVGIG (reference sequence). Losses at the gene ends were 0 bases for V and 6 bases for J; bases not matched to a gene: 5. The CDR3 covers 14 residues. The CDR3 sequence is CAWSVGTGPPEAFF. The DNA of the CDR3 is TGTGCCTGGAGTGTAGGGACAGGGCCTCCTGAAGCTTTCTTT.

This clone was seen a handful of times. The chain is built from TRBV19 and TRBJ1-3; no clear D. This CDR3 has 14 residues. Between the trimmed V and J ends, which lost 5 bases and 0 bases, there was a span of 8 bases. Looked up from germline, CDR1 is LNHDA and CDR2 is SQIVND (reference sequence). The CDR3 loop reads CASSYISSGNTIYF. The CDR3 bases are TGTGCCAGTAGTTACATCTCCTCTGGAAACACCATATATTTT.

In its sample, this clone was seen a few times. CDR3 amino acids: CASSWGSGYTGELFF. CDR3 bases: TGCGCCAGCAGCTGGGGAAGCGGGTACACCGGGGAGCTGTTTTTT. J is TRBJ2-2 and V is TRBV5-1; D possibly corresponds to TRBD2 (6 bases). Germline lookup yields CDR1 SGHRS and CDR2 YFSETQ. This CDR3 is built from 15 residues. Trimming left V 3 bases short and J 3 bases short, with 12 bases between.

This rearrangement joins TRBV29-1 to TRBJ1-1; 8 bases map to TRBD1. After removal of 5 bases from V and 3 bases from J, the junction contained 2 bases not matched to a gene. Germline V gene data show CDR1 as SQVTM and CDR2 as ANQGSEA. This CDR3 region has 12 residues. CDR3 in DNA: TGCAGCGTTCGGACAGGGTACACTGAAGCTTTCTTT. It specifies CSVRTGYTEAFF.

This chain links TRBV19 with TRBJ1-5, with 8 bases lining up with TRBD1. V was clipped by 3 bases and J by 7 bases; unmatched bases: 5. The V gene's germline CDR1 is LNHDA and CDR2 SQIVND (reference sequence). CDR3 size: 14 residues. CDR3 loop: CASSMSGGDQPQHF. The CDR3 DNA reads TGTGCCAGTAGTATGTCAGGGGGCGACCAGCCCCAGCATTTT.

Only a few counts were recorded for this clone. The gene calls are TRBV11-2 and TRBJ2-4; D possibly corresponds to TRBD1 (5 bases). The V gene's germline CDR1 is SGHAT and CDR2 FQNNGV. The CDR3 is made up of 15 amino acids. V shed 2 bases and J shed 0 bases, with 8 bases lying between them. The CDR3 loop is CASSLSRVAKNIQYF. Written as DNA, the CDR3 is TGTGCCAGCAGCTTATCCAGGGTAGCCAAAAACATTCAGTACTTC.

The sample holds one count of this clone. The rearrangement links TRBV6-6 to TRBJ1-2; 9 bases align to TRBD1. Germline-derived CDR1 and CDR2 are MNHNY and SVGAGI (reference sequence). V was pared by 11 bases and J by 3 bases, with 7 bases of the junction left unmatched. CDR3 size: 13 residues. The CDR3 DNA sequence: TGTGCCTGCACAGGGGGCGCATACTATGGCTACACCTTC. Translated, it gives CACTGGAYYGYTF.

The chain combines TRBV11-2 with TRBJ1-3, with TRBD1 as a possible D gene (5 bases). V gave up 0 bases and J gave up 4 bases, with 10 bases separating them. The CDR3 consists of 15 residues. Germline V CDR1 and CDR2: SGHAT, FQNNGV. CDR3 DNA sequence: TGTGCCAGCAGCTTAGATCAGGGAACGGGAAACACCATATATTTT. As protein: CASSLDQGTGNTIYF.

This clone was recorded once. This sequence joins TRBV6-2 or TRBV6-3 and TRBJ1-5, with 8 bases identical to TRBD1. Germline trimming cut 0 bases from V and 6 bases from J; bases unmatched to any gene: 1. Germline values: CDR1 MNHEY, CDR2 SVGEGT. The CDR3 consists of 14 residues. CDR3 loop: CASSYSTGVQPQHF. The CDR3 DNA sequence: TGTGCCAGCAGTTACTCGACAGGGGTTCAGCCCCAGCATTTT.

The chain links TRBV30 to TRBJ2-5; D possibly corresponds to TRBD1 (6 bases). The CDR3 has 14 residues. Trimming took 1 base from V and 3 from J, leaving 12 bases between them. Germline V gene lookup returns CDR1 GTSNPN and CDR2 SVGIG (reference sequence). CDR3 amino acids: CAWSGYRVEETQYF. In nucleotides, the CDR3 is TGTGCCTGGAGTGGCTACAGGGTGGAAGAGACCCAGTACTTC. Looking up the rest from reference TRBV30 and TRBJ2-5 gives the full variable domain: SQTIHQWPATLVQPVGSPLSLECTVEGTSNPNLYWYRQAAGRGLQLLFYSVGIGQISSEVPQNLSASRPQDRQFILSSKKLLLSDSGFYLCAWSGYRVEETQYFGPGTRLLVL.

The rearrangement joins TRBV5-4 to TRBJ1-6; no definite D call. Germline V lookup: CDR1 SGHNT, CDR2 YYREEE (reference sequence). V dropped 1 base and J dropped 7 bases, with 9 bases sitting between them. The CDR3 is 14 residues long. CDR3 sequence (DNA): TGTGCCAGCAGCTTGAAGAGCGTCAATTCACCCCTCCACTTT. Protein product: CASSLKSVNSPLHF.

J is TRBJ2-3 and V is TRBV5-1; 8 bases line up with TRBD2. Per germline, CDR1 SGHRS and CDR2 YFSETQ. J lost 0 bases, V lost 5 bases, and 5 bases had no gene match. The CDR3 covers 15 residues. The CDR3 DNA reads TGCGCCAGCAGGTGGCGGGGGGCTAGCACAGATACGCAGTATTTT. It yields the protein CASRWRGASTDTQYF.

The chain uses TRBV27 and TRBJ1-6, with TRBD1 as a possible D gene (6 bases). This CDR3 has 17 amino acids. V was pared by 3 bases and J by 6 bases, with 18 bases between. Germline assignment: CDR1 MNHEY and CDR2 SMNVEV (reference sequence). In nucleotides, the CDR3 is TGTGCCAGCAGTTTTCGAATCGGACAGTGGCGTAATTCACCCCTCCACTTT. It yields the protein CASSFRIGQWRNSPLHF.